A selection of T cell receptor beta chains follows, all from one sample in a study of blood T cell repertoires in COVID-19. Sequencing used immunoSEQ multiplex PCR; TCRdb keeps in-frame clones, though not all of them. This sample has some 260,000 clones, with approximately 90% found just once. The sequencing input was PBMCs or T cells enriched from blood (not recorded which). The receptors originated from a man between 40 and 49 years old who had recovered from COVID-19. Each CDR3 is given with its conserved first and last residue. Each record gives: V gene, D gene, J gene, clone size, CDR3 DNA, CDR3 protein. D genes are given only for firm matches. Expanded clones are given a class, and other clones once, few, many or no size at all.

TRBV30	TRBD2	TRBJ2-3	.	TGTGCCTCGGGACTAGCGGGGGTGACAGATACGCAGTATTTT	CASGLAGVTDTQYF
TRBV11-1	TRBD1	TRBJ1-2	.	TGTGCCAGCAGCTTATTTAGTCAGGGGGACTATGGCTACACCTTC	CASSLFSQGDYGYTF
TRBV4-1	.	TRBJ2-7	once	TGCGCCAGCAGCCAAGGAGAATCTTACTCCTACGAGCAGTACTTC	CASSQGESYSYEQYF
TRBV28	.	TRBJ2-2	once	TGTGCCAGCAGTTCCGATTGGAGACCCGGGGAGCTGTTTTTT	CASSSDWRPGELFF
TRBV6-5	.	TRBJ1-5	.	TGTGCCAGCAGCACAGGGTACAATCAGCCCCAGCATTTT	CASSTGYNQPQHF
TRBV4-1	TRBD2	TRBJ2-1	.	TGCGCCAGCAGCCAAGAGGGGCTAGCGGTAGCGAAAAGAGGGAATGAGCAGTTCTTC	CASSQEGLAVAKRGNEQFF
TRBV30	TRBD1	TRBJ2-7	.	TGTGCCTGGAGTGGGACAGGAGCCTACGAGCAGTACTTC	CAWSGTGAYEQYF
TRBV3-1/TRBV3-2	TRBD2	TRBJ2-5	.	TGTGCCAGCAGCCCGCGTTGGACTAGCTTTGCCCTCTCCTTCTTCGAGACCCAGTACTTC	CASSPRWTSFALSFFETQYF
TRBV29-1	TRBD1	TRBJ1-1	.	TGCAGCGCTTCGGGACAGAGCACTGAAGCTTTCTTT	CSASGQSTEAFF
TRBV4-1	.	TRBJ2-1	few	TGCGCCAGCAGCCCATTTACCCGTCGGAATGAGCAGTTCTTC	CASSPFTRRNEQFF
TRBV5-8	TRBD2	TRBJ2-1	.	TGTGCCAGCAGCCCATCCGGGACTAGAGTGGTCGAGCAGTTCTTC	CASSPSGTRVVEQFF
TRBV2	TRBD1	TRBJ1-1	.	TGTGCCAGCAGTGAAGAGGGGGCCGGAGCTTTCTTT	CASSEEGAGAFF
TRBV19	TRBD2	TRBJ2-5	.	TGTGCCAGTAGTATTGGGACTAGCAAGGAGACCCAGTACTTC	CASSIGTSKETQYF
TRBV4-2	TRBD2	TRBJ2-3	.	TGTGCCAGCAGCCAAAGCGGGGGGGTTCCAGATACGCAGTATTTT	CASSQSGGVPDTQYF
TRBV12-2	.	TRBJ2-1	.	TGTGCAAGTCGCACCCGGGACTCCCTCCTGGGTGAGCAGTTCTTC	CASRTRDSLLGEQFF
TRBV5-8	.	TRBJ1-4	.	TGTGCCAGCAGCTCCGGACAGACTTCAACTAATGAAAAACTGTTTTTT	CASSSGQTSTNEKLFF
TRBV9	.	TRBJ1-3	once	TGTGCCAGCGGTCAGGGGTCTGGAAACACCATATATTTT	CASGQGSGNTIYF
TRBV4-3	.	TRBJ2-1	.	TGCGCCAGCAGCCAAGACGGCGGGCGATACAATGAGCAGTTCTTC	CASSQDGGRYNEQFF
TRBV7-9	.	TRBJ1-6	.	TGTGCCAGCAGCTTGGACAGTCTTATTGTTAATTCACCCCTCCACTTT	CASSLDSLIVNSPLHF
TRBV30	.	TRBJ1-5	.	TGTGCCTGGAGTGTGAGTGGAGGGACGGCGGGGGGGCAGCCCCAGCATTTT	CAWSVSGGTAGGQPQHF
TRBV19	.	TRBJ1-6	.	TGTGCCAGTAGTATGGACAGAACCGCCGATTCACCCCTCCACTTT	CASSMDRTADSPLHF
TRBV6-4	.	TRBJ1-5	.	TGTGCCAGCAGTGACCGGGGGTTTTGTAGCAATCAGCCCCAGCATTTT	CASSDRGFCSNQPQHF
TRBV7-2	TRBD1	TRBJ2-5	.	TGTGCCAGCAGCTTAGGACCTGACAGGGCAGGGGAAGAGACCCAGTACTTC	CASSLGPDRAGEETQYF
TRBV19	.	TRBJ1-4	.	TGTGCCAGTTCTCATAGGGGGTTTGATGAAAAACTGTTTTTT	CASSHRGFDEKLFF
TRBV2	TRBD1	TRBJ1-6	.	TGTGCCAGCAGAGTTTTGACAGGGGCAAGCTCCTATAATTCACCCCTCCACTTT	CASRVLTGASSYNSPLHF
TRBV3-1/TRBV3-2	TRBD2	TRBJ2-7	once	TGTGCCAGCAGCCCCGGACTAGCGGGGTGCCCCTCCTACGAGCAGTACTTC	CASSPGLAGCPSYEQYF
TRBV28	.	TRBJ1-2	.	TGTGCCAGCAGTCCCTCGGGGGGGTTGGACCTCTATGGCTACACCTTC	CASSPSGGLDLYGYTF
TRBV28	.	TRBJ2-7	.	TGTGCCAGCAGTTTCAGGGGTCGGCAGCCCTACGAGCAGTACTTC	CASSFRGRQPYEQYF
TRBV3-1/TRBV3-2	.	TRBJ2-2	.	TGTGCCAGCAGCCAAGAAGGGAGGACCGGGGAGCTGTTTTTT	CASSQEGRTGELFF
TRBV27	.	TRBJ1-2	.	TGTGCCAGCAGTTTCCGGAAAGCCTGGGGCGAAAGCTATGGCTACACCTTC	CASSFRKAWGESYGYTF
TRBV28	.	TRBJ1-6	.	TGTGCCAGCAGTTGGTACAAATCACCCCTCCACTTT	CASSWYKSPLHF
TRBV7-2	.	TRBJ2-1	.	TGTGCCAGCAGCTTCCCGGGAGCCCACAATGAGCAGTTCTTC	CASSFPGAHNEQFF
TRBV7-9	TRBD2	TRBJ2-5	.	TGTGCCAGCAGCTTAGCGCTACGCGGGGGAGAGACCCAGTACTTC	CASSLALRGGETQYF
TRBV4-1	TRBD1	TRBJ2-7	.	TGCGCCAGCAGCCAGGGACGACAGGGGGCAAAACCTGATCGCTACGAGCAGTACTTC	CASSQGRQGAKPDRYEQYF
TRBV7-2	.	TRBJ1-1	.	TGTGCCAGCAGTAAACAGCTAACGGGATGGGACACTGAAGCTTTCTTT	CASSKQLTGWDTEAFF
TRBV13	.	TRBJ1-1	.	TGTGCCAGCAGCTTAGGGCAGGGAAGAGATTTGAACACTGAAGCTTTCTTT	CASSLGQGRDLNTEAFF
TRBV28	.	TRBJ1-5	.	TGTGCCAGCTTCCCAGGGGGCAATCAGCCCCAGCATTTT	CASFPGGNQPQHF
TRBV7-2	TRBD1	TRBJ1-1	.	TGTGCCAGCAGCTGGGCGACAGGGTGGGACACTGAAGCTTTCTTT	CASSWATGWDTEAFF
TRBV27	.	TRBJ2-7	.	TGTGCCAGCAGTCCGGTTCGAGTCCCCTACGAGCAGTACTTC	CASSPVRVPYEQYF
TRBV30	.	TRBJ1-2	.	TGTGCCTGGAAAGGGCGGGGTCATTATGGCTACACCTTC	CAWKGRGHYGYTF
TRBV19	TRBD1	TRBJ1-5	.	TGTGCCAGTAGTATAGTGACAGGGGGCCGTCAGCCCCAGCATTTT	CASSIVTGGRQPQHF
TRBV28	.	TRBJ1-2	.	TGTGCCAGCAGTTCCCCCCTCTTCGACAGAAACTATGGCTACACCTTC	CASSSPLFDRNYGYTF
TRBV30	.	TRBJ2-3	.	TGTGCCTGGAGTGTGCGGGATCCCGGCACAGATACGCAGTATTTT	CAWSVRDPGTDTQYF
TRBV5-1	TRBD1	TRBJ2-1	.	TGCGCCAGCAGTCGGACAGGGGGGAACAATGAGCAGTTCTTC	CASSRTGGNNEQFF
TRBV25-1	TRBD2	TRBJ2-7	.	TGTGCCAGCAGTGAACTAGCGGGAGGAAACGAGCAGTACTTC	CASSELAGGNEQYF
TRBV5-4	TRBD2	TRBJ2-2	.	TGTGCCAGCAGCTCGACGGGACTAGCGGGGGGGCCTAACACCGGGGAGCTGTTTTTT	CASSSTGLAGGPNTGELFF
TRBV28	TRBD1	TRBJ2-3	.	TGTGCCAGCACTACGGGACAGGGGGCAAAAGATACGCAGTATTTT	CASTTGQGAKDTQYF
TRBV5-6	.	TRBJ1-3	.	TGTGCCAGCAGCTTGGGGAGCTCTGGAAACACCATATATTTT	CASSLGSSGNTIYF
TRBV11-2	.	TRBJ1-1	.	TGTGCCAGCAGCTTAGTAACGGGGAACACTGAAGCTTTCTTT	CASSLVTGNTEAFF
TRBV5-4	.	TRBJ2-1	.	TGTGCCAGCAGCTTGGCTAGCAATGAGCAGTTCTTC	CASSLASNEQFF
TRBV18	.	TRBJ1-5	.	TGTGCCAGCTCACCGGGGCAAGATCAGCCCCAGCATTTT	CASSPGQDQPQHF
TRBV27	.	TRBJ1-2	.	TGTGCCAGCAGTTTAGGGGGCAGGGTAAACTATGGCTACACCTTC	CASSLGGRVNYGYTF
TRBV18	TRBD1	TRBJ1-5	.	TGTGCCAGCTCACCCACATTCCGGACAGGGAGGGAAAGGCAGCCCCAGCATTTT	CASSPTFRTGRERQPQHF
TRBV19	.	TRBJ1-1	.	TGTGCCAGTAGCTTGGGAGGGAGCACTGAAGCTTTCTTT	CASSLGGSTEAFF
TRBV7-9	.	TRBJ1-5	.	TGTGCCAGCAGCTTAGGCGGGCTTAACCAGCCCCAGCATTTT	CASSLGGLNQPQHF
TRBV4-3	.	TRBJ2-1	.	TGCGCCAGCAGCCAAGATCCAGGGGCCTACAATGAGCAGTTCTTC	CASSQDPGAYNEQFF
TRBV3-1/TRBV3-2	.	TRBJ2-1	.	TGTGCCAGCAGCCAAGATCTTTTTACTGGCGGGGTAAATGAGCAGTTCTTC	CASSQDLFTGGVNEQFF
TRBV27	.	TRBJ1-2	.	TGTGCCAGCAGTATCAGGGAGGGCTATGGCTACACCTTC	CASSIREGYGYTF
TRBV6-5	TRBD1	TRBJ2-7	.	TGTGCCAGCAGTCCTCGACAGGGGGTCTCCTACGAGCAGTACTTC	CASSPRQGVSYEQYF